This T cell receptor (beta chain) was recovered during a study of OX40 agonist ivuxolimab in advanced cancers. The wider study: Among those enrolled, mean age was about 60 years (range about 23 to 85) and over 70% were male. The study reported partial responses in three patients: one hepatocellular carcinoma, two cutaneous melanoma.

Only in-frame clones appear in the TCRdb table, and some are missing; sequencing was by immunoSEQ multiplex PCR. The sample records approximately 29,000 clones, roughly 84% being singletons. Comment on this clone: Its antigen remains unknown.

Whole-study findings and limits: At 0.1 to 3.0 mg/kg and by week 6, clonal expansion occurred in CD4+ and CD8+ blood T cells. Expanded peripheral T cells had an undetermined antigen specificity.

Germline V gene data show CDR1 as SQVTM and CDR2 as ANQGSEA. The CDR3 is 14 amino acids. Trimming took 4 bases from V and 6 from J; bases not matched to a gene: 11. This receptor was identified in an adult with an advanced solid tumor such as melanoma, head and neck, liver or kidney cancer. J is TRBJ1-2 and V is TRBV29-1, with 7 bases lining up with TRBD1. The sequences come from CD4+ or CD8+ T cells sorted from blood, collected in a trial of the OX40 agonist ivuxolimab. The CDR3 here is CSVAVPGQHNGYTF. In nucleotides, the CDR3 is TGCAGCGTTGCCGTTCCGGGACAGCATAATGGCTACACCTTC.